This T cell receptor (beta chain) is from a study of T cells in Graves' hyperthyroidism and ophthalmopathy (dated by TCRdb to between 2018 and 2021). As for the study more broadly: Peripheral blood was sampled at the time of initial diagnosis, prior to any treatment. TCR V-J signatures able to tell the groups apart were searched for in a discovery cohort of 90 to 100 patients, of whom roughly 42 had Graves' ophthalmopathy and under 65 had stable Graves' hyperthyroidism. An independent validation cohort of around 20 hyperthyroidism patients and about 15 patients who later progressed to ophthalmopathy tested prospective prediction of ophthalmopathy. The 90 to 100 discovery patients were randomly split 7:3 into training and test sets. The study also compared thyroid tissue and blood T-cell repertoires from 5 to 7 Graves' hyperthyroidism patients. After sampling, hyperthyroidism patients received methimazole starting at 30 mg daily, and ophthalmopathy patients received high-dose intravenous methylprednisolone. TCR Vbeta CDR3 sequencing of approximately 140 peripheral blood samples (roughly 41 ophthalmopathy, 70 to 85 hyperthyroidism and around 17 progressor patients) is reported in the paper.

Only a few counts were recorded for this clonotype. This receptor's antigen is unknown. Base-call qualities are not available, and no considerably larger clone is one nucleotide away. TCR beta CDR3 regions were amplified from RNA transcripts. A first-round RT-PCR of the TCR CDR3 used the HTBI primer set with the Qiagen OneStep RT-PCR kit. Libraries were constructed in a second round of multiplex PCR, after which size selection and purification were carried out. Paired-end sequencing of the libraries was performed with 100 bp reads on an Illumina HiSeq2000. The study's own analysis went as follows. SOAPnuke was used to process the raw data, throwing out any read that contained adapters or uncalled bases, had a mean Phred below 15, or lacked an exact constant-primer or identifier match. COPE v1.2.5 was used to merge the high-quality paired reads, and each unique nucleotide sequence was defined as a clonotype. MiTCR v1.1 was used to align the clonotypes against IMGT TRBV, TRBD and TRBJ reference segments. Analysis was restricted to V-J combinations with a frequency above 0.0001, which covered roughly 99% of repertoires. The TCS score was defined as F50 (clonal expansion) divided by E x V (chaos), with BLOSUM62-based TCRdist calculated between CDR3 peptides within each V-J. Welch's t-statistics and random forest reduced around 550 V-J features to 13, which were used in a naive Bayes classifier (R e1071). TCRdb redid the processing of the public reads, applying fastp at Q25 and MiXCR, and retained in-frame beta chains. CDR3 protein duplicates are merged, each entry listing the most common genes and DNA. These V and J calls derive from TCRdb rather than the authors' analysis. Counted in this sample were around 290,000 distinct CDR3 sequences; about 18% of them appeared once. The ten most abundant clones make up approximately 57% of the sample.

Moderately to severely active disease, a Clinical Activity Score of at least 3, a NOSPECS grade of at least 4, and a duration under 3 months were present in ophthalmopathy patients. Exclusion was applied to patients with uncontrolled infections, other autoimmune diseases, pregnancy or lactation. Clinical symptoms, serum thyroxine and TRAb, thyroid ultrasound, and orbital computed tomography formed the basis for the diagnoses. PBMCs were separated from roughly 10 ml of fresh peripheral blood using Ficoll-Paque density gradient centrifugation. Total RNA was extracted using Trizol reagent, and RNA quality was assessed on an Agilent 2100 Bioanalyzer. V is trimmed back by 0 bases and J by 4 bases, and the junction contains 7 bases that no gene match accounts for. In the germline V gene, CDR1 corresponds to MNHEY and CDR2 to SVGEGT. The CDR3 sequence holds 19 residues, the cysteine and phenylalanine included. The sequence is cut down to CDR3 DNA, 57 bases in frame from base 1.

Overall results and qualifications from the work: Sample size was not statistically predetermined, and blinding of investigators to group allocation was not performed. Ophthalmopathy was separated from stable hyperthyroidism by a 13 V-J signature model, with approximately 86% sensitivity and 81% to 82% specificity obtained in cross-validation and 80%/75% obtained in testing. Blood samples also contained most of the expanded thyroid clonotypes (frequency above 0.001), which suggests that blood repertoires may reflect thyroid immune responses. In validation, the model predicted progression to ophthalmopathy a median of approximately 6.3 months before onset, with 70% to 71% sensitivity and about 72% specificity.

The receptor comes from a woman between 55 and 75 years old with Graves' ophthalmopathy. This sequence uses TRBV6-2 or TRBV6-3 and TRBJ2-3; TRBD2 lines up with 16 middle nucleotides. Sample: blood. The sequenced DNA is TGTGCCAGCAGTTACTCCGGGACTAGCGGGGGGGCCGATTCAGATACGCAGTATTTT. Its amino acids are CASSYSGTSGGADSDTQYF.